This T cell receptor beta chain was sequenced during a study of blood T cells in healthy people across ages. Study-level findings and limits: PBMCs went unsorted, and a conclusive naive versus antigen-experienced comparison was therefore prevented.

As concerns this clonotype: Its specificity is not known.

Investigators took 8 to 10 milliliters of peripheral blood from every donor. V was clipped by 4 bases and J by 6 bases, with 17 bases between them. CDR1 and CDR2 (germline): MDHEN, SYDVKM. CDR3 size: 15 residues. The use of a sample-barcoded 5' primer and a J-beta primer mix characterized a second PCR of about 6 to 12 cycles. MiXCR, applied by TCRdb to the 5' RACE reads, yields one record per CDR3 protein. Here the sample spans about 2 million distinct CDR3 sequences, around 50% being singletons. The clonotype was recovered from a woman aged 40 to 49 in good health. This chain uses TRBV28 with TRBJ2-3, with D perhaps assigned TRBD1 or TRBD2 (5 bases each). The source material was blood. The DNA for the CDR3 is TGTGCCAGCAGTTCATCTGGTTCCTGGGGGGATACGCAGTATTTT. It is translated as CASSSSGSWGDTQYF.